One and the same sample provided the 18 T cell receptor beta chains below, sequenced in a study of T-cell reconstitution after alpha-beta-depleted transplantation in children. The TCRbeta library was prepared with unique molecular identifiers. TCRdb reanalysed the PCR reads using MiXCR and keeps one entry per CDR3 protein. The table shows about a million distinct CDR3 sequences, with 25% to 35% occurring only once. Source: PBMCs, mostly from graft donor cells, taken 360 days after TCRalphabeta/CD19-depleted stem cell transplant. Receptor source: a boy in the first two years of life who had a stem cell transplant for SCID, so the T cells may come from the graft donor.

This clonotype was recorded many times. This CDR3 is CASSLNTLRETQYF. DNA of the CDR3: TGTGCCAGCAGTTTAAACACCCTAAGGGAGACCCAGTACTTC. V usage is TRBV28 and J usage is TRBJ2-5; D is uncertain. The ends were cut back, 2 bases at V and 5 bases at J, with 12 bases in the middle. Germline V gene data show CDR1 as MDHEN and CDR2 as SYDVKM. CDR3 length: 14 residues.

The gene calls are TRBV18 and TRBJ2-7; D call uncertain. Trimming removed 1 base at V and 5 bases at J, with 12 bases between. The CDR3 has 14 amino acids. Germline V gene lookup returns CDR1 KGHSH and CDR2 LQKENI. The CDR3 protein is CASSPHWVENEQYF. DNA of the CDR3: TGTGCCAGCTCACCACATTGGGTAGAGAACGAGCAGTACTTC.

This clonotype came up many times. The J gene is TRBJ2-2, the V gene TRBV4-1; the D is unclear. From germline, CDR1 is MGHRA and CDR2 YSYEKL. The CDR3 contains 12 residues. V lost 3 bases and J 3 bases, leaving 2 bases between the germline ends. In nucleotides, the CDR3 is TGCGCCAGCAGCCAGCACACCGGGGAGCTGTTTTTT. The encoded protein is CASSQHTGELFF.

This clonotype was recorded a few times. The chain recombines TRBV29-1 with TRBJ2-7; D is unresolved. This CDR3 is 14 amino acids long. The germline V gene encodes CDR1 SQVTM and CDR2 ANQGSEA. Trimming removed 4 bases from V and 0 bases from J, with 13 bases in between. The CDR3 nucleotides read TGCAGCGTTGGGTTCGACACGAGCTCCTACGAGCAGTACTTC. It yields the protein CSVGFDTSSYEQYF.

This clonotype was found a few times. V gene TRBV10-3 combines with J gene TRBJ1-4; the D is unclear. In germline, CDR1 is ENHRY, CDR2 SYGVKD. CDR3 length equals 12 residues. Deletions cut 0 bases from V and 8 bases from J, with 4 bases between. The CDR3 region is CAISESYEKLFF. In nucleotides, the CDR3 is TGTGCCATCAGTGAGTCGTACGAAAAACTGTTTTTT.

The chain couples TRBV20-1 to TRBJ2-1, with 8 nucleotides matching TRBD2. The CDR3 has 13 residues. J was trimmed by 3 bases and V by 5 bases; bases with no gene match: 3. CDR1 and CDR2 from the germline V gene are DFQATT and SNEGSKA (reference sequence). The CDR3 protein is CSAQSGGYNEQFF. CDR3 bases: TGCAGTGCTCAAAGCGGGGGCTACAATGAGCAGTTCTTC.

This clonotype was seen a handful of times. This could be a read error, since a much larger clone is one nucleotide away. V and J are TRBV29-1 and TRBJ2-2; no firm D call. In germline, CDR1 is SQVTM, CDR2 ANQGSEA. Deletions cut 4 bases from V and 3 bases from J, with 3 bases between. This CDR3 has 11 amino acids. The CDR3 region is CSVGYTGELFF. The CDR3 DNA is TGCAGCGTTGGGTACACCGGGGAGCTGTTTTTT.

This clonotype turned up a few times. The chain is built from TRBV6-6 and TRBJ1-1, with D unclear. The V end lost 0 bases, the J end lost 3 bases, and 5 bases lay between the germline ends. Per the germline V gene, CDR1 is MNHNY and CDR2 is SVGAGI (reference sequence). CDR3 size: 13 residues. CDR3 coding DNA: TGTGCCAGCAGTTACTCGGACGACACTGAAGCTTTCTTT. Amino acids: CASSYSDDTEAFF.

This chain joins TRBV9 and TRBJ2-3; no clear D. The germline gives CDR1 SGDLS, CDR2 YYNGEE. V gave up 7 bases and J gave up 2 bases, with 14 bases separating them. CDR3 length equals 14 residues. This CDR3 is CASATEPVTDTQYF. The CDR3 DNA is TGTGCCAGCGCCACAGAGCCCGTCACAGATACGCAGTATTTT.

This clonotype has a handful of counts. J is TRBJ1-1 and V is TRBV5-1; 8 bases match TRBD1. The ends lost 4 bases at V and 4 bases at J; junction bases unmatched: 15. The CDR3 runs 17 residues. Germline V CDR1 and CDR2: SGHRS, YFSETQ. The CDR3 region is CASSQRKRQGPGTEAFF. The CDR3, as DNA: TGCGCCAGCAGCCAACGAAAAAGACAGGGGCCTGGCACTGAAGCTTTCTTT.

This chain uses TRBV9 with TRBJ1-2, with D possibly matching TRBD1 (5 bases). Germline V lookup: CDR1 SGDLS, CDR2 YYNGEE. The CDR3 runs to 15 residues. The V end lost 0 bases, the J end lost 8 bases, and 17 bases lay between the germline ends. The CDR3 DNA is TGTGCCAGCAGCGTAGATGGTTCCAGGGCTATCGGCTACACCTTC. As protein: CASSVDGSRAIGYTF.

This chain joins TRBV4-1 and TRBJ2-2, with 7 bases fitting TRBD1. CDR1 and CDR2 from the germline V gene are MGHRA and YSYEKL. The J segment lost 4 bases and the V segment lost 3 bases, leaving 5 bases of the junction unmatched. There are 15 residues in the CDR3. Written as DNA, the CDR3 is TGCGCCAGCAGCCAGGCAACAGGGGTCACCGGGGAGCTGTTTTTT. This translates into CASSQATGVTGELFF.

Points on this clonotype: A much larger clone lies one base from this, so it may be a read error. The J gene is TRBJ2-5, the V gene TRBV6-5, with 7 bases fitting TRBD1. The germline V gene encodes CDR1 MNHEY and CDR2 SVGAGI. The V gene end was trimmed by 2 bases and the J gene end by 2 bases; junction bases not matched to a gene: 2. The CDR3 consists of 14 residues. The CDR3 DNA reads as TGTGCCAGCAGTTACGGACAGGTACAAGAGACCCAGTACTTC. Amino acid sequence: CASSYGQVQETQYF.

V gene TRBV6-6 combines with J gene TRBJ1-2; perhaps TRBD1 as D (5 bases). V was trimmed by 6 bases and J by 6 bases, leaving 14 bases between them. Germline CDR1 MNHNY, CDR2 SVGAGI (reference sequence). This CDR3 is 13 amino acids long. CDR3 nucleotides: TGTGCCAGCAGGGGGGAGGGGCTGGATGGCTACACCTTC. Protein product: CASRGEGLDGYTF.

About this clonotype: One end of the junction is discordant with germline, which a read error may explain. The chain uses TRBV7-9 and TRBJ1-2; D ambiguous. CDR3 length: 9 residues. Germline CDR1 is SEHNR and CDR2 is FQNEAQ (reference sequence). The CDR3 bases are TGTGCCAGCAGCCGGACTGCGGAATTC. This encodes CASSRTAEF.

This clonotype was detected only once. Because it lacks the conserved phenylalanine or tryptophan at the end, this CDR3 is likely a read error. V is TRBV29-1 and J is TRBJ1-1; D is undetermined. This CDR3 region has 12 residues. CDR1 and CDR2 from the germline V gene are SQVTM and ANQGSEA. The ends were cut back, 6 bases at V and 4 bases at J, with 12 bases in the middle. CDR3 amino acids: CSVDPRSTEAFY. For the CDR3, the DNA is TGCAGCGTCGACCCCAGGTCCACTGAAGCTTTCTAT.

The chain joins TRBV5-1 to TRBJ2-2; maybe TRBD2 (6 bases). Trimming took 5 bases from V and 6 from J, leaving 20 bases between them. The germline V gene has CDR1 SGHRS and CDR2 YFSETQ. This CDR3 spans 16 amino acids. The CDR3 DNA reads TGCGCCAGCAGTCACGGCGGGGCCCGGTTCGCCGGGGAGCTGTTTTTT. This translates into CASSHGGARFAGELFF. The full variable domain, in which reference TRBV5-1 and TRBJ2-2 provide the parts outside the CDR3, is KAGVTQTPRYLIKTRGQQVTLSCSPISGHRSVSWYQQTPGQGLQFLFEYFSETQRNKGNFPGRFSGRQFSNSRSEMNVSTLELGDSALYLCASSHGGARFAGELFFGEGSRLTVL.

CDR3 in DNA: TGTGCCAGCAGCCAATCTCCAAAGTTGAACGCTTTCTTT. Encoded protein: CASSQSPKLNAFF. This chain connects TRBV13 to TRBJ1-1; D call uncertain. Between the trimmed V and J ends, which lost 5 bases and 11 bases, there was a span of 18 bases. CDR1 is PRHDT, CDR2 FYEKMQ, per germline (reference sequence). This CDR3 region has 13 residues.